A single sample gave rise to the 10 T cell receptor beta chains below, sequenced in a study of blood T cell repertoires in COVID-19. Assay used: immunoSEQ multiplex PCR; TCRdb lists only in-frame clones, some missing. The sample lists some 130,000 clones; approximately 78% were seen once. Specimen: peripheral blood. The receptors stem from a man between 60 and 70 years old who had recovered from COVID-19.

The chain recombines TRBV27 with TRBJ2-1; 8 positions agree with TRBD2. The germline gives CDR1 MNHEY, CDR2 SMNVEV (reference sequence). The J segment lost 9 bases and the V segment lost 6 bases, leaving 13 bases of the junction unmatched. The CDR3 is 15 residues long. As DNA, the CDR3 is TGTGCCAGCAGGGGGAGGGCGGGAGGCCCAGGTGAGCAGTTCTTC. Translating gives CASRGRAGGPGEQFF.

The genes are TRBV10-3 and TRBJ1-4; D may be TRBD1 (5 bases). The V end lost 0 bases, the J end lost 8 bases, and 13 bases lay between the germline ends. The CDR3 contains 15 residues. Germline-derived CDR1 and CDR2 are ENHRY and SYGVKD. The DNA for the CDR3 is TGTGCCATCAGTGAGTCGAGGCAGGGTAGCGAAAAACTGTTTTTT. Its translation: CAISESRQGSEKLFF.

The genes are TRBV19 and TRBJ2-1, with 9 bases lining up with TRBD2. The V gene end was trimmed by 3 bases and the J gene end by 6 bases; junction bases not matched to a gene: 6. The CDR3 length is 15 residues. Germline-derived CDR1 and CDR2 are LNHDA and SQIVND (reference sequence). The CDR3 DNA reads as TGTGCCAGTAGTATTGTAGCGGGAGTTATCAATGAGCAGTTCTTC. Its protein product is CASSIVAGVINEQFF.

The chain joins TRBV20-1 to TRBJ1-2; 8 bases align to TRBD1. This CDR3 spans 15 amino acids. Germline CDR1 reads DFQATT; CDR2 reads SNEGSKA (reference sequence). J gave up 8 bases and V 3 bases, and 14 bases lay outside the gene matches. DNA of the CDR3: TGCAGTGCTAGTATCTCTGGGACAGGTCTTCGGGGCTACACCTTC. Residues: CSASISGTGLRGYTF.

V is TRBV28 and J is TRBJ1-1; 11 bases are shared with TRBD1. V shed 6 bases, J shed 0 bases, and the junction held 9 bases outside the gene matches. Germline values: CDR1 MDHEN, CDR2 SYDVKM. This CDR3 has 17 amino acids. The CDR3 region is CASSLGQGAWMNTEAFF. CDR3 in DNA: TGTGCCAGCAGCCTCGGACAGGGGGCCTGGATGAACACTGAAGCTTTCTTT.

The chain recombines TRBV3-1 (or the pseudogene TRBV3-2) with TRBJ2-5; no firm D call. Germline loops: CDR1 LGHDT, CDR2 YNNKEL (reference sequence). This CDR3 comprises 14 residues. V gave up 0 bases and J gave up 7 bases, with 12 bases separating them. CDR3 nucleotide sequence: TGTGCCAGCAGCCAAGATCGGTTCTCGGTGACCCAGTACTTC. It yields the protein CASSQDRFSVTQYF.

The gene calls are TRBV18 and TRBJ1-4; 7 nucleotides agree with TRBD1. Germline-derived CDR1 and CDR2 are KGHSH and LQKENI. The CDR3 covers 16 residues. Trimming removed 2 bases from V and 1 base from J; junction bases left unmatched: 4. CDR3 coding DNA: TGTGCCAGCTCACCAAGGCAGGGGGGAACTAATGAAAAACTGTTTTTT. Translated, it gives CASSPRQGGTNEKLFF.

The chain has TRBV28 and TRBJ2-3, with 9 bases lining up with TRBD1. This CDR3 comprises 14 residues. Trimming removed 8 bases from V and 5 bases from J; junction bases left unmatched: 8. Germline CDR1 MDHEN, CDR2 SYDVKM. The CDR3: CASLETGGQDTQYF. CDR3 bases: TGTGCCAGCCTCGAGACAGGGGGTCAAGATACGCAGTATTTT. Based on the CDR3 plus reference TRBV28 and TRBJ2-3, the full variable domain is DVKVTQSSRYLVKRTGEKVFLECVQDMDHENMFWYRQDPGLGLRLIYFSYDVKMKEKGDIPEGYSVSREKKERFSLILESASTNQTSMYLCASLETGGQDTQYFGPGTRLTVL.

This chain uses TRBV24-1 with TRBJ2-2, with 8 bases identical to TRBD1. CDR3 length: 16 amino acids. Unmatched junction bases numbered 6, after V lost 4 bases and J lost 3 bases. Germline V lookup: CDR1 KGHDR, CDR2 SFDVKD. The CDR3 spells CATSDSTGADTGELFF. CDR3 DNA: TGTGCCACCAGTGACTCGACAGGGGCCGACACCGGGGAGCTGTTTTTT.

V and J are TRBV13 and TRBJ1-6, with a tentative D call TRBD1 (6 bases). From germline, CDR1 is PRHDT and CDR2 FYEKMQ (reference sequence). V shed 5 bases and J shed 10 bases, with 18 bases lying between them. The length of the CDR3 is 15 residues. The CDR3 region is CASSLARGSFSPLHF. The CDR3 region has the DNA TGTGCCAGCAGCCTAGCCAGGGGCTCCTTCTCACCCCTCCACTTT.